This is a list of T cell receptor beta chains from one sample in a study of T cell clonotyping in hematopoietic cell transplantation. Produced via immunoSEQ multiplex PCR; TCRdb's table is partial and in-frame only. The top ten hold approximately 15% of the sample, which has 5,900 or so clones, 75% to 85% seen once. The specimen comprised peripheral blood mononuclear cells, sampled before stem cell transplant. Source of these receptors: a woman aged 45-60 years with acute myeloid leukemia. Some clones in this sample may be carry-over from other donors' samples. CDR3s include the opening cysteine and the closing phenylalanine or tryptophan. The order of the fields is clone size, V gene, J gene, D gene, CDR3 protein, CDR3 DNA. A D gene is named only where the DNA matches it firmly. The size of a clone is reported for some rows only, either as once, few or many, or as a class for expanded clones.

abundance: -; v_gene: TRBV13; j_gene: TRBJ2-1; d_gene: TRBD2; CDR3aa: CASSDLAGMLGRQFF; CDR3nt: TGTGCCAGCAGCGACCTAGCGGGTATGCTCGGTCGGCAGTTCTTC
abundance: -; v_gene: TRBV9; j_gene: TRBJ2-7; d_gene: TRBD2; CDR3aa: CASSVGLATSYEQYF; CDR3nt: TGTGCCAGCAGCGTGGGACTAGCGACATCCTACGAGCAGTACTTC
abundance: -; v_gene: TRBV15; j_gene: TRBJ2-3; d_gene: TRBD2; CDR3aa: CATSRDRLAARTDTQYF; CDR3nt: TGTGCCACCAGCAGAGATCGACTAGCGGCGCGCACAGATACGCAGTATTTT
abundance: -; v_gene: TRBV2; j_gene: TRBJ2-4; d_gene: TRBD2; CDR3aa: CASGGGGTSGSKGAKNIQYF; CDR3nt: TGTGCCAGCGGGGGGGGAGGGACTAGCGGGAGTAAGGGGGCCAAAAACATTCAGTACTTC
abundance: -; v_gene: TRBV6-5; j_gene: TRBJ1-5; d_gene: -; CDR3aa: CASCDRGRNQPQHF; CDR3nt: TGTGCCAGCTGTGACCGGGGCCGGAATCAGCCCCAGCATTTT
abundance: -; v_gene: TRBV11-3; j_gene: TRBJ2-1; d_gene: TRBD2; CDR3aa: CASSINRGGTYNEQFF; CDR3nt: TGTGCCAGCAGCATTAACCGGGGGGGCACCTACAATGAGCAGTTCTTC
abundance: -; v_gene: TRBV7-3; j_gene: TRBJ2-1; d_gene: -; CDR3aa: CASSLERASVNEQFF; CDR3nt: TGTGCCAGCAGCTTAGAACGGGCATCGGTCAATGAGCAGTTCTTC
abundance: -; v_gene: TRBV4-2; j_gene: TRBJ2-4; d_gene: -; CDR3aa: CASSQDTRLAKNIQYF; CDR3nt: TGTGCCAGCAGCCAAGATACCCGACTAGCCAAAAACATTCAGTACTTC
abundance: -; v_gene: TRBV19; j_gene: TRBJ1-5; d_gene: TRBD1; CDR3aa: CASSTRQGASNQPQHF; CDR3nt: TGTGCCAGTAGTACCCGACAGGGAGCGAGCAATCAGCCCCAGCATTTT
abundance: -; v_gene: TRBV5-6; j_gene: TRBJ2-3; d_gene: TRBD2; CDR3aa: CASSLGVGTNTDTQYF; CDR3nt: TGTGCCAGCAGCTTGGGGGTCGGGACTAACACAGATACGCAGTATTTT
abundance: -; v_gene: TRBV27; j_gene: TRBJ2-7; d_gene: TRBD2; CDR3aa: CASSPGGASYEQYF; CDR3nt: TGTGCCAGCAGTCCCGGGGGGGCCTCCTACGAGCAGTACTTC
abundance: -; v_gene: TRBV4-3; j_gene: TRBJ2-3; d_gene: -; CDR3aa: CASSQQADTQYF; CDR3nt: TGCGCCAGCAGCCAGCAGGCAGATACGCAGTATTTT
abundance: large; v_gene: TRBV7-9; j_gene: TRBJ1-2; d_gene: -; CDR3aa: CASSPGILDYGYTF; CDR3nt: TGTGCCAGCAGCCCAGGGATCCTTGACTATGGCTACACCTTC
abundance: -; v_gene: TRBV6-5; j_gene: TRBJ2-7; d_gene: -; CDR3aa: CASKGGRAHEQYF; CDR3nt: TGTGCCAGCAAGGGGGGCAGGGCCCACGAGCAGTACTTC
abundance: -; v_gene: TRBV9; j_gene: TRBJ1-1; d_gene: -; CDR3aa: CASSAPMGEAFF; CDR3nt: TGTGCCAGCAGCGCCCCAATGGGTGAAGCTTTCTTT
abundance: once; v_gene: TRBV7-9; j_gene: TRBJ2-5; d_gene: -; CDR3aa: CASSATGGETQYF; CDR3nt: TGTGCCAGCAGCGCGACAGGAGGGGAGACCCAGTACTTC
abundance: -; v_gene: TRBV7-6; j_gene: TRBJ2-7; d_gene: -; CDR3aa: CASTSGGTGEQYF; CDR3nt: TGTGCCAGCACCTCCGGGGGGACAGGTGAGCAGTACTTC
abundance: once; v_gene: TRBV10-2; j_gene: TRBJ2-3; d_gene: TRBD2; CDR3aa: CASSSGGGVDTQYF; CDR3nt: TGCGCCAGCAGTAGCGGCGGGGGGGTAGATACGCAGTATTTT
abundance: -; v_gene: TRBV29-1; j_gene: TRBJ2-7; d_gene: TRBD1; CDR3aa: CSVGQVNTYEQYF; CDR3nt: TGCAGCGTGGGACAGGTTAATACCTACGAGCAGTACTTC
abundance: once; v_gene: TRBV5-1; j_gene: TRBJ1-1; d_gene: -; CDR3aa: CASSLLQGRSTEAFF; CDR3nt: TGCGCCAGCAGCTTGTTGCAGGGACGGAGCACTGAAGCTTTCTTT
abundance: -; v_gene: TRBV4-3; j_gene: TRBJ1-1; d_gene: TRBD1; CDR3aa: CASSRNRGNTEAFF; CDR3nt: TGCGCCAGCAGCCGAAACAGGGGAAACACTGAAGCTTTCTTT
abundance: -; v_gene: TRBV7-2; j_gene: TRBJ2-1; d_gene: TRBD2; CDR3aa: CASSSQAGGPPYNEQFF; CDR3nt: TGTGCCAGCAGCTCCCAAGCGGGAGGGCCCCCCTACAATGAGCAGTTCTTC
abundance: -; v_gene: TRBV28; j_gene: TRBJ1-1; d_gene: -; CDR3aa: CASSFPSDTGLNTEAFF; CDR3nt: TGTGCCAGCAGTTTTCCCTCCGACACAGGGTTGAACACTGAAGCTTTCTTT
abundance: -; v_gene: TRBV1; j_gene: TRBJ2-7; d_gene: -; CDR3aa: CTSSQSKRDRTYEQYF; CDR3nt: TGCACCAGCAGCCAATCTAAGCGGGACAGGACCTACGAGCAGTACTTC
abundance: -; v_gene: TRBV5-4; j_gene: TRBJ2-3; d_gene: -; CDR3aa: CASSRTGTTDTQYF; CDR3nt: TGTGCCAGCAGCCGAACGGGGACTACAGATACGCAGTATTTT
abundance: -; v_gene: TRBV19; j_gene: TRBJ2-7; d_gene: TRBD1; CDR3aa: CASSIGTGPYEQYF; CDR3nt: TGTGCCAGTAGTATTGGGACAGGGCCCTACGAGCAGTACTTC